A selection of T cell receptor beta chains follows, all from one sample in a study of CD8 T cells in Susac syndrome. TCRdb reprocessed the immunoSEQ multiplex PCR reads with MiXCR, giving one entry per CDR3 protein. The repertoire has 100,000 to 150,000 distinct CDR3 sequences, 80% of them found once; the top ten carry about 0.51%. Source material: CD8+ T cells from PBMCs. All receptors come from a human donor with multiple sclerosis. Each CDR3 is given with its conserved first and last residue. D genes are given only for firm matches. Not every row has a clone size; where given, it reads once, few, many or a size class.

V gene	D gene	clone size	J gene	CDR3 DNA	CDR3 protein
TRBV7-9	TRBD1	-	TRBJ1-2	TGTGCCAGCAGCTTACCGACAGGGGTTGGGGATGGCTACACCTTC	CASSLPTGVGDGYTF
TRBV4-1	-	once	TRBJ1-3	TGCGCCAGCAGCCCACCCGGCCTCTCTGGAAACACCATATATTTT	CASSPPGLSGNTIYF
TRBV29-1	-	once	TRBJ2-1	TGCAGCGTTGATCGGGACCCGATGGGTATAAACTACAATGAGCAGTTCTTC	CSVDRDPMGINYNEQFF
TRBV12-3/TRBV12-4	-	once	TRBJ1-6	TGTGCCAGCAGTTTTGCCGGAGGGAATTCACCCCTCCACTTT	CASSFAGGNSPLHF
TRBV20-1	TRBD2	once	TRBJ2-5	TGCAGTGCTGACAGACTAGCGGAAGACCAAGAGACCCAGTACTTC	CSADRLAEDQETQYF
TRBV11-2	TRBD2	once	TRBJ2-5	TGTGCCAGCAGCTTAGGGATAGCGGGGGGGGAGACCCAGTACTTC	CASSLGIAGGETQYF
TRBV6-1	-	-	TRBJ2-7	TGTGCCACTCTACGTAACCTCTACGAGCAGTACTTC	CATLRNLYEQYF
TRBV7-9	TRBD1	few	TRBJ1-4	TGTGCCAGCAGCTCCGACAGGGGTTATGAAAAACTGTTTTTT	CASSSDRGYEKLFF
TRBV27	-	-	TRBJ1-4	TGTGCCAGCGGCAACCTACAAGAGCGAGCTAATGAAAAACTGTTTTTT	CASGNLQERANEKLFF
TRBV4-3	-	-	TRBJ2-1	TGCGCCAGCAGCCCTTCAAGGGTCTCCTACAATGAGCAGTTCTTC	CASSPSRVSYNEQFF
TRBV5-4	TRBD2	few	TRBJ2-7	TGTGCCAGCAGCTTTGCGGGGGGCGCCTACGAGCAGTACTTC	CASSFAGGAYEQYF
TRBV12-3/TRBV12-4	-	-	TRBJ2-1	TGTGCCAGCAGTAGCGGTGAGCAGTTCTTC	CASSSGEQFF
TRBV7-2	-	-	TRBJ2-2	TGTGCCGGCAGCTTAGGAAGGGGTCCCGCCGGGGAGCTGTTTTTT	CAGSLGRGPAGELFF
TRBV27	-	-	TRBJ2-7	TGTGCCAGCAGTATCACAGGGAAGCAGTACTTC	CASSITGKQYF
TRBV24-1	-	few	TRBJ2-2	TGTGCCACCTCAAGGACCGGGGAGCTGTTTTTT	CATSRTGELFF
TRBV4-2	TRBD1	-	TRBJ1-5	TGTGCCAGCAGCCTTATGGGACAGTCAAAAGGGCCCCAGCATTTT	CASSLMGQSKGPQHF